Sequencing of this TCR beta chain was carried out in a study of blood T cell repertoires in COVID-19. The V gene end was trimmed by 0 bases and the J gene end by 4 bases; junction bases not matched to a gene: 3. Germline CDR1 and CDR2: SGHRS and YFSETQ. The CDR3 length is 16 residues. Recruited during active infection, patients (from Seattle) were subsequently followed longitudinally. The table came from immunoSEQ multiplex PCR; TCRdb's copy has only in-frame clones and leaves some out. Among tens of thousands of clones, roughly 90% were seen once, and the ten largest hold roughly 3.9%. This clonotype originated in a man in his forties with COVID-19, enrolled during active disease. Source material: peripheral blood. The chain uses TRBV5-1 and TRBJ2-1, with 11 bases aligning to TRBD2. The CDR3 region is CASSLAGTSGYNEQFF. The CDR3 DNA reads TGCGCCAGCAGCTTGGCCGGGACTAGCGGTTACAATGAGCAGTTCTTC.